These T cell receptor beta chains were read from a single sample in a study of cytomegalovirus exposure and HLA in healthy donors. Data came from immunoSEQ multiplex PCR; TCRdb stores just in-frame clones and leaves some out. The table records around 150,000 clones, 75% to 85% of them present only once. Source material: PBMCs. The source is a woman aged 45-65 years in good health and CMV-seronegative. Both conserved end residues are part of each CDR3. The D gene is left open where the match is weak. Where a row states a size, it is once, few, many or the class of an expanded clone; other rows omit it.

J gene	clone size	D gene	V gene	CDR3 DNA	CDR3 protein
TRBJ2-7	few	TRBD1	TRBV11-3	TGTGCCAGCAGCCCGGGACAGGGCCTCCCTTACCCTTCCTACGAGCAGTACTTC	CASSPGQGLPYPSYEQYF
TRBJ2-3	-	TRBD1	TRBV5-8	TGTGCCAGCAGCCCGGACAGGGGGTTGGGCACAGATACGCAGTATTTT	CASSPDRGLGTDTQYF
TRBJ2-7	-	TRBD2	TRBV15	TGTGCCACCAGCAGAGTCTTCTTCGCAGCGGGAGTTTACGAGCAGTACTTC	CATSRVFFAAGVYEQYF
TRBJ1-5	once	-	TRBV5-1	TGCGCCAGCAGCTTGGACTTAAATCAGCCCCAGCATTTT	CASSLDLNQPQHF
TRBJ2-3	-	TRBD2	TRBV28	TGTGCCAGCAGCCTCGGGTCACCTAGCGGGATTTTCACAGATACGCAGTATTTT	CASSLGSPSGIFTDTQYF
TRBJ2-3	-	-	TRBV5-1	TGCGCCAGCAGTCAGGAGGGCAGACGGAACGCAGATACGCAGTATTTT	CASSQEGRRNADTQYF
TRBJ2-1	-	TRBD2	TRBV18	TGTGCCAGCTCACCACTCCTGGCTAGCGGGAGGGCCAATGAGCAGTTCTTC	CASSPLLASGRANEQFF
TRBJ1-2	-	-	TRBV28	TGTGCCAGCAATCTACTGGGCCACTCTCGCGGCTACACCTTC	CASNLLGHSRGYTF
TRBJ1-6	-	TRBD1	TRBV4-3	TGCGCCAGCAGCCAAGATGCGGGACAGGGAAACTCACCCCTCCACTTT	CASSQDAGQGNSPLHF
TRBJ2-1	few	TRBD2	TRBV28	TGTGCCAGCAGGCCAGCGGGAGTTGGGAATGAGCAGTTCTTC	CASRPAGVGNEQFF
TRBJ2-6	few	TRBD1	TRBV19	TGTGCCAGTAGTATAGGACAGGGGATCTCTGGGGCCAACGTCCTGACTTTC	CASSIGQGISGANVLTF
TRBJ1-2	-	-	TRBV18	TGTGCCAGCTCACCTGACCAGGGTGATGGCTACACCTTC	CASSPDQGDGYTF
TRBJ1-5	-	TRBD1	TRBV4-3	TGCGCCAGCAGCCAAGCAGGGGGCAGTCAGCCCCAGCATTTT	CASSQAGGSQPQHF
TRBJ1-3	few	-	TRBV4-3	TGCGCCAGCAGCCAAGATCTGGGTACGCCTAGTCCTGGAAACACCATATATTTT	CASSQDLGTPSPGNTIYF
TRBJ2-1	once	-	TRBV5-1	TGCGCCAGCAGCTTGGAAGGGACTTCCAACAATGAGCAGTTCTTC	CASSLEGTSNNEQFF
TRBJ2-7	-	TRBD1	TRBV6-6	TGTGCCAGCAGACCAGGACAGGGATGGGAGCAGTACTTC	CASRPGQGWEQYF
TRBJ2-5	-	TRBD2	TRBV7-9	TGTGCCAGCAGTCCGCGGGGGGACGGGCAGACCCAGTACTTC	CASSPRGDGQTQYF
TRBJ1-2	once	TRBD1	TRBV19	TGTGCCAGTAGTCCAAACCGGGACAGACCCTATGGCTACACCTTC	CASSPNRDRPYGYTF
TRBJ2-2	once	-	TRBV10-2	TGCGCCAGCACCGGGGTAAACACCGGGGAGCTGTTTTTT	CASTGVNTGELFF
TRBJ2-6	-	-	TRBV30	TGTGCCTGGAGTGTAAACAGAAACTCCAACGTCCTGACTTTC	CAWSVNRNSNVLTF
TRBJ2-7	-	-	TRBV28	TGTGCCAGCAGTCACGTAGCGGTTAGCTCCTACGAGCAGTACTTC	CASSHVAVSSYEQYF
TRBJ1-2	-	TRBD1	TRBV5-5	TGTGCCAGCAGCCCATCTCAGGGACAGGGATATGGCTACACCTTC	CASSPSQGQGYGYTF
TRBJ2-4	-	TRBD1	TRBV6-5	TGTGCCAGCAGTAGGGACAGAAAAAACATTCAGTACTTC	CASSRDRKNIQYF
TRBJ1-1	-	-	TRBV2	TGTGCCAGCAGTGACGCCAGGGTGGGGACTGAAGCTTTCTTT	CASSDARVGTEAFF
TRBJ1-6	-	TRBD1	TRBV27	TGTGCCAGCACTTCGCTACAGGGGAGCTCCTATAATTCACCCCTCCACTTT	CASTSLQGSSYNSPLHF